This TCR beta chain was sequenced for a study of OX40 agonist ivuxolimab in advanced cancers. About the study as a whole: Ivuxolimab was an agonistic, fully human IgG2 monoclonal antibody directed against OX40 (CD134), a costimulatory receptor. The dose-escalation cohort was 82.7% male with a mean age of about 60 years, ranging from about 23 to 85. Of the 52 patients in dose escalation, 19 had hepatocellular carcinoma, some 15 had melanoma, 9 had renal cell carcinoma and 9 had head and neck cancer. The purpose of peripheral TCRbeta sequencing was to test whether ivuxolimab changed TCR sequence diversity and led to clonal T-cell expansion. Intravenous ivuxolimab was administered to patients every 2 weeks at six dose levels: 0.01, 0.1, 0.3, 1.5, 3 and 10 mg/kg. The paper describes the monotherapy dose-escalation part (N of about 52 patients) of the phase I trial of ivuxolimab. Three dose-escalation patients achieved partial responses, one with hepatocellular carcinoma and two with cutaneous melanoma. Prior anti-PD-1, anti-PD-L1 or anti-CTLA-4 therapy was permitted, and checkpoint inhibitors had been received by about 44% of dose-escalation patients. General findings and caveats noted by the study authors: The antigen specificity of the clonally expanded peripheral T cells was not determined. In the 0.1-3.0 mg/kg groups, partial responders had among the lowest normalized peripheral clonal expansion, particularly in CD8+ T cells. Low levels of normalized T-cell clonal expansion were also shown by some nonresponding patients. On average, CD8+ T cells showed more expanded clones than CD4+ T cells after ivuxolimab. At doses from 0.1 to 3.0 mg/kg, clonal expansion was seen in both CD4+ and CD8+ blood T cells between baseline and week 6.

Genomic DNA was extracted from sorted cells for sequencing of the TCRbeta CDR3 region. TCRbeta CDR3 regions were sequenced using the immunoSEQ Assay. The table was pulled from immuneACCESS by TCRdb, which kept in-frame rearrangements only. Such tables lose some clones; where checked, under half of the loss comes from unresolved V genes, and the rest has no known cause. The sample table records roughly 34,000 clones; roughly 80% of these occur just once. The ten largest clones represent 9.5% to 12% of the sample. Comment on this clone: Its antigen is not yet known. No base-level quality is on record; no much larger clone is a single base apart.

Patients with autoimmune disease history or receiving systemic immunosuppression were excluded from the trial. Peripheral blood for TCR sequencing was collected from all dose cohorts at baseline, on cycle 4 day 1, and on cycle 7 day 1. Samples came from an open-label, multicenter, first-in-human phase I dose-escalation trial of ivuxolimab. The trial enrolled adults with locally advanced or metastatic head and neck squamous cell, hepatocellular, melanoma or renal cell carcinoma. Before TCR sequencing, CD4+ T cells and CD8+ T cells were sorted from peripheral blood as separate populations. The germline V gene gives CDR1 as SQVTM and CDR2 as ANQGSEA. The CDR3 holds 13 amino acids from the cysteine to the phenylalanine. The sequence is cut down to CDR3 DNA, 39 bases in frame from base 1. The V and J ends are trimmed by 4 bases and 4 bases, leaving 13 bases between them.

Sequencing was performed on CD4+ or CD8+ T cells sorted from blood, taken in a trial of the OX40 agonist ivuxolimab. The TCR originated in an adult with an advanced solid tumor such as melanoma, head and neck, liver or kidney cancer. The rearranged chain carries TRBV29-1 and TRBJ1-2, with TRBD1 as a weak D call on 5 bases. The DNA sequence is given as TGCAGCGTTGTGGGGCAGGGACTCTATGGCTACACCTTC. The resulting protein is CSVVGQGLYGYTF.